Listed here are 23 T cell receptor beta chains from one sample, sequenced in a study of OX40 agonist ivuxolimab in advanced cancers. The protocol was immunoSEQ multiplex PCR, while the TCRdb copy is restricted to in-frame clones and leaves out a portion. The sample shows about 150,000 clones, roughly 94% of them seen only once. The material sequenced was CD4+ or CD8+ T cells sorted from blood, taken in a trial of the OX40 agonist ivuxolimab. Receptors originate from an adult with an advanced solid tumor such as melanoma, head and neck, liver or kidney cancer.

The V and J genes are TRBV5-1 and TRBJ2-6, with 8 nucleotides matching TRBD1. CDR1 and CDR2 from the germline V gene are SGHRS and YFSETQ. The CDR3 consists of 15 residues. V gave up 4 bases and J gave up 2 bases; unmatched junction bases: 2. The CDR3 DNA follows: TGCGCCAGCAGCCTGGGACAGGCTGGGGCCAACGTCCTGACTTTC. Its translation: CASSLGQAGANVLTF.

The chain has TRBV28 and TRBJ1-3; D might be TRBD1 (5 bases). Deletions cut 5 bases from V and 8 bases from J, with 19 bases between. This CDR3 region has 15 residues. Germline V gene sequence: CDR1 MDHEN, CDR2 SYDVKM. In DNA, the CDR3 is TGTGCCAGCAGTCCCAGACAGAGGGGTAGGGACACCATATATTTT. It codes for CASSPRQRGRDTIYF.

The J gene is TRBJ2-3, the V gene TRBV7-3, with 9 positions matching TRBD2. The trim removed 5 bases at V and 2 bases at J, leaving 14 bases unmatched. This CDR3 has 18 amino acids. Germline CDR1 is SGHTA and CDR2 is FQGTGA. CDR3 in amino acids: CASSPAGRAGGPTDTQYF. DNA for the CDR3: TGTGCCAGCAGCCCAGCGGGTCGAGCGGGAGGTCCCACAGATACGCAGTATTTT.

A single count supports this clone. This chain joins TRBV29-1 and TRBJ1-4, with 7 bases that match TRBD1. The CDR3 extends over 16 amino acids. Germline values: CDR1 SQVTM, CDR2 ANQGSEA. Trimming took 6 bases from V and 5 from J; bases not matched to a gene: 15. The CDR3 reads CSVQSGQAHSNEKLFF. DNA of the CDR3: TGCAGCGTACAAAGCGGACAGGCCCACTCAAATGAAAAACTGTTTTTT.

This clone was observed a single time. V usage is TRBV10-3 and J usage is TRBJ1-2, with D hard to call. The CDR3 loop spans 13 amino acids. Germline CDR1 and CDR2: ENHRY and SYGVKD. V lost 2 bases, J lost 2 bases, and 6 bases lay in between. This CDR3 reads CAISETENYGYTF. The CDR3 bases are TGTGCCATCAGTGAGACTGAAAACTATGGCTACACCTTC.

This chain connects TRBV10-1 to TRBJ2-5, with a weak D call TRBD2 (5 bases). The better agreement between TRBJ2-7 and the DNA end casts doubt on the J call. Germline CDR1 reads WNHNN; CDR2 reads SYGVQD (reference sequence). CDR3 size: 13 residues. CDR3 sequence: CASSAAGSYEQYF. CDR3 sequence (DNA): TGCGCCAGCAGTGCGGCGGGTTCCTACGAGCAGTACTTC.

The rearrangement joins TRBV19 to TRBJ1-5; D call uncertain. V was trimmed by 3 bases and J by 3 bases, leaving 9 bases between them. Germline V gives CDR1 LNHDA, CDR2 SQIVND (reference sequence). This CDR3 has 14 residues. CDR3 nucleotides: TGTGCCAGTAGTATCAGCGGGGTCAATCAGCCCCAGCATTTT. The encoded protein is CASSISGVNQPQHF.

The V call is TRBV6-6, the J call TRBJ1-1, with D maybe TRBD1 (5 bases). CDR1 is MNHNY and CDR2 is SVGAGI in the germline V gene (reference sequence). The CDR3 sequence is 14 residues long. Trimming pared 7 bases from V and 0 bases from J, leaving 12 bases between. CDR3 DNA sequence: TGTGCCAGCACCCCTAGGGGCATGAACACTGAAGCTTTCTTT. It is translated as CASTPRGMNTEAFF.

The chain is built from TRBV9 and TRBJ2-3; D unresolved. Per germline, CDR1 SGDLS and CDR2 YYNGEE. The germline V and J ends were trimmed by 0 bases and 0 bases, with 5 bases remaining between them. This CDR3 is built from 14 residues. DNA of the CDR3: TGTGCCAGCAGCGTAGTAGGGAGCACAGATACGCAGTATTTT. It translates to CASSVVGSTDTQYF.

The chain combines TRBV28 with TRBJ2-7; 9 positions match TRBD2. From germline, CDR1 is MDHEN and CDR2 SYDVKM. V shed 3 bases, J shed 5 bases, and the junction held 8 bases outside the gene matches. This CDR3 has 15 amino acids. The CDR3, as DNA: TGTGCCAGCAGTTTGCAAGCGGGAGGAATCAACGAGCAGTACTTC. Residues: CASSLQAGGINEQYF.

This chain uses TRBV28 with TRBJ1-5, with TRBD1 as a possible D gene (5 bases). Germline V gene data show CDR1 as MDHEN and CDR2 as SYDVKM. There are 15 residues in the CDR3. V gave up 5 bases and J gave up 2 bases, with 13 bases separating them. The CDR3 is CASSPRQWGNQPQHF. CDR3 sequence (DNA): TGTGCCAGCAGTCCAAGACAGTGGGGCAATCAGCCCCAGCATTTT.

The chain is built from TRBV18 and TRBJ1-5; D is unclear. Germline V lookup: CDR1 KGHSH, CDR2 LQKENI. The CDR3 runs to 12 residues. The V gene lost 6 bases and the J gene lost 4 bases, with 7 bases spanning the gap. In DNA, the CDR3 is TGTGCCAGCTCTCAGTTAAATCAGCCCCAGCATTTT. As protein: CASSQLNQPQHF.

The V and J genes are TRBV19 and TRBJ2-3, with 9 bases aligning to TRBD2. The CDR3 extends over 15 amino acids. Per the germline V gene, CDR1 is LNHDA and CDR2 is SQIVND (reference sequence). V dropped 5 bases and J dropped 3; count of bases not matched to a gene: 6. The DNA of the CDR3 is TGTGCCAGTAGTTTCGCGGGAGGGCTGACAGATACGCAGTATTTT. Translated: CASSFAGGLTDTQYF.

V is TRBV19 and J is TRBJ2-7, with TRBD2 identical over 13 bases. Germline trimming cut 5 bases from V and 4 bases from J; bases unmatched to any gene: 8. The CDR3 has 16 residues. Germline V gene data show CDR1 as LNHDA and CDR2 as SQIVND (reference sequence). The CDR3 is CASSPLGLAGFYEQYF. Here the CDR3 DNA reads TGTGCCAGTAGTCCCCTGGGACTAGCGGGATTTTACGAGCAGTACTTC.

The gene calls are TRBV29-1 and TRBJ1-2; 9 nucleotides line up with TRBD1. The CDR3 is 13 residues long. The germline V gene has CDR1 SQVTM and CDR2 ANQGSEA. With 7 bases clipped from V and 4 bases from J, the junction kept 7 bases outside the gene matches. CDR3 region: CSGRQGVGYGYTF. The CDR3 nucleotides read TGCAGCGGTCGACAGGGGGTCGGCTATGGCTACACCTTC.

This clone was counted a few times. The chain's CDR3 is CASSLRAAGNTEAFF. CDR3 DNA: TGCGCCAGCAGCCTCCGGGCCGCGGGTAACACTGAAGCTTTCTTT. V is TRBV4-3 and J is TRBJ1-1; D is ambiguous. V was cut by 4 bases and J by 2 bases, with 14 bases left in between. Germline assignment: CDR1 LGHNA and CDR2 YSLEER. The CDR3 runs to 15 residues.

This clone has more than one count but fewer than ten. The chain couples TRBV11-2 to TRBJ1-1; D remains unclear. Per germline, CDR1 SGHAT and CDR2 FQNNGV. The V end was cut by 4 bases, the J end by 1 base, with 10 bases between. The CDR3 has 14 residues. The CDR3 here is CASSWIDGNTEAFF. In DNA, the CDR3 is TGTGCCAGCAGCTGGATCGACGGGAACACTGAAGCTTTCTTT.

This clone was observed once. The rearrangement joins TRBV19 to TRBJ1-5; TRBD1 matches at 7 bases. The CDR3 covers 15 residues. Losses at the gene ends were 6 bases for V and 9 bases for J; bases not matched to a gene: 14. Germline V gene data show CDR1 as LNHDA and CDR2 as SQIVND (reference sequence). Here the CDR3 DNA reads TGTGCCAGTAGGCCTCCGGGACAGACGACTTGGCCCCAGCATTTT. It codes for CASRPPGQTTWPQHF.

This sequence joins TRBV9 and TRBJ2-5; possible D gene TRBD1, 5 bases. Looked up from germline, CDR1 is SGDLS and CDR2 is YYNGEE. V lost 0 bases and J 3 bases, leaving 12 bases between the germline ends. This CDR3 contains 15 residues. The CDR3 DNA sequence: TGTGCCAGCAGCGTAGGTTTCAGCAGGGAAGAGACCCAGTACTTC. Its translation: CASSVGFSREETQYF.

The sample holds a few counts of this clone. The V gene is TRBV9, the J gene TRBJ2-2, with TRBD2 identical over 8 bases. The CDR3 is 15 amino acids. Germline V gene lookup returns CDR1 SGDLS and CDR2 YYNGEE. The ends lost 1 base at V and 3 bases at J; junction bases unmatched: 2. The CDR3 DNA is TGTGCCAGCAGCGTACGAGCGGGAGACACCGGGGAGCTGTTTTTT. Translation gives CASSVRAGDTGELFF.

V is TRBV11-1 and J is TRBJ2-1; maybe TRBD2 (5 bases). Trimming left V 5 bases short and J 0 bases short, with 17 bases between. The germline V gene has CDR1 SGHAT and CDR2 FQDESV (reference sequence). CDR3 length: 17 residues. CDR3 region: CASSRSIDYLSYNEQFF. CDR3 nucleotides: TGTGCCAGCAGCCGATCCATAGACTACCTCTCCTACAATGAGCAGTTCTTC.

J is TRBJ2-1 and V is TRBV7-9; 7 bases line up with TRBD2. The CDR3 spans 16 residues. Germline CDR1 and CDR2: SEHNR and FQNEAQ (reference sequence). The V and J ends lost 5 bases and 0 bases, in that order; junction bases with no gene match: 7. The CDR3 DNA sequence: TGTGCCAGCAGCCCCCGGGGCGGGAGCTCCTACAATGAGCAGTTCTTC. Protein: CASSPRGGSSYNEQFF.

This chain joins TRBV6-5 and TRBJ1-2; no definite D call. The CDR3 loop spans 14 amino acids. The V gene's germline CDR1 is MNHEY and CDR2 SVGAGI. Trimming removed 8 bases from V and 0 bases from J, with 13 bases in between. CDR3 region: CASGSRSSNYGYTF. As DNA, the CDR3 is TGTGCCAGCGGTTCCAGGAGTTCTAACTATGGCTACACCTTC.